The source of this TCR beta chain is a study of patients and donors after allogeneic stem cell transplantation. The CDR3 has 16 amino acids. Germline lookup yields CDR1 SNHLY and CDR2 FYNNEI. The V and J ends lost 4 bases and 8 bases, in that order; junction bases with no gene match: 11. MiXCR, applied by TCRdb to the RT-PCR reads, yields one record per CDR3 protein. The data show 200,000 to 250,000 distinct CDR3 sequences, 14% seen once. This clonotype ranks as medium-sized. Sequenced input: blood, either unsorted or a sorted T cell fraction (not recorded which). V and J are TRBV2 and TRBJ1-2; the match to TRBD1 covers 12 bases. This sequence originates from a human donor who was either an allogeneic HSCT recipient or a stem cell or donor lymphocyte infusion donor (not recorded which). It is not recorded whose cells these are; they may come from a transplant donor. Here the CDR3 reads CASSVVPGQGARGYTF. DNA for the CDR3: TGTGCCAGCAGTGTCGTCCCGGGACAGGGGGCGCGAGGCTACACCTTC.